The entry below describes one TCR beta chain. This sample includes further DNA sequences coding for the same CDR3. The germline V gene encodes CDR1 SEHNR and CDR2 FQNEAQ (reference sequence). CDR3 length: 13 residues. The V end lost 3 bases, the J end lost 2 bases, and 7 bases lay between the germline ends. Only in-frame clones appear in the TCRdb table, and some are missing; sequencing was by immunoSEQ multiplex PCR. Of 200,000 to 250,000 clones in the sample, 60% to 85% were seen once. The data derive from a study of blood T cell repertoires in COVID-19. Overall study: Samples taken during acute and convalescent COVID-19 were collected in the United States, Italy and Spain.

The sequence was collected from a woman between 70 and 85 years old with acute or convalescent COVID-19. The sequencing input was peripheral blood. The gene calls are TRBV7-9 and TRBJ2-5; no clear D gene. DNA of the CDR3: TGTGCCAGCAGCTTCTCTCAGCAAGAGACCCAGTACTTC. Translating it yields CASSFSQQETQYF.